The rows below give T cell receptor beta chains drawn from one sample of a study of blood T cell repertoires in COVID-19. The assay was immunoSEQ multiplex PCR, and TCRdb's table has in-frame clones only and misses some. Seen here are some 75,000 clones, roughly 91% observed once, and the top ten hold about 0.5%. The source material was peripheral blood. These TCRs come from a man in his sixties with acute or convalescent COVID-19. Each CDR3 is given with its conserved first and last residue. A D gene is named only where the DNA matches it firmly. A clone size is listed for some rows: how often the clone was seen (once, few, many), or a class if it is expanded.

>13|TRBJ1-5|NA|NA|TRBV10-3
CAIRDNPGQPQHF
TGTGCCATCCGGGACAACCCCGGGCAGCCCCAGCATTTT
>18|TRBJ2-5|NA|NA|TRBV21-1
CAMQRLAGGPLTKETQYF
TGTGCCATGCAGAGACTAGCGGGAGGGCCCTTGACAAAAGAGACCCAGTACTTC
>13|TRBJ2-2|NA|NA|TRBV30
CAWSVRREAELFF
TGTGCCTGGAGTGTACGGAGGGAAGCGGAGCTGTTTTTT
>14|TRBJ2-3|NA|NA|TRBV19
CASSSGGPEYTQYF
TGTGCCAGTAGTAGCGGGGGCCCAGAGTATACGCAGTATTTT
>14|TRBJ1-5|NA|NA|TRBV19
CARPEAGSNQPQHF
TGTGCCAGGCCCGAGGCGGGGAGCAATCAGCCCCAGCATTTT
>16|TRBJ2-2|NA|TRBD1|TRBV10-3
CAIRPGTGANTGELFF
TGTGCCATCAGACCCGGGACAGGGGCGAACACCGGGGAGCTGTTTTTT
>16|TRBJ1-2|few|TRBD1|TRBV10-3
CAISESFDRVRIGYTF
TGTGCCATCAGTGAGTCGTTTGACAGGGTGAGGATAGGCTACACCTTC
>14|TRBJ2-2|once|TRBD1|TRBV5-1
CAGTGGVGAGELFF
TGCGCTGGGACAGGGGGCGTCGGGGCCGGGGAGCTGTTTTTT
>16|TRBJ2-3|NA|TRBD2|TRBV5-1
CASSTLAGGNQDTQYF
TGCGCCAGCAGCACTTTAGCGGGGGGAAATCAAGATACGCAGTATTTT
>13|TRBJ2-2|NA|NA|TRBV5-1
CASSFEGAGELFF
TGCGCCAGCAGCTTCGAAGGGGCCGGGGAGCTGTTTTTT
>15|TRBJ1-4|NA|NA|TRBV7-2
CASSLVGGRDEKLFF
TGTGCCAGCAGCTTAGTGGGCGGGAGGGATGAAAAACTGTTTTTT
>17|TRBJ2-5|NA|NA|TRBV5-1
CASSLDRAAGAKETQYF
TGCGCCAGCAGCTTAGACCGCGCCGCAGGGGCAAAAGAGACCCAGTACTTC
>15|TRBJ2-7|once|NA|TRBV13
CASSLALGGTYEQYF
TGTGCCAGCAGCTTAGCCCTAGGAGGGACCTACGAGCAGTACTTC
>16|TRBJ2-1|NA|NA|TRBV10-2
CASRINPRGSDNEQFF
TGCGCCAGCAGAATAAACCCTCGAGGGTCCGACAATGAGCAGTTCTTC
>13|TRBJ1-2|NA|TRBD1|TRBV6-1
CASSEHRGDGYTF
TGTGCCAGCAGTGAACACAGGGGGGATGGCTACACCTTC
>14|TRBJ2-1|NA|TRBD1|TRBV30
CACSGTGGGKEQFF
TGTGCCTGCTCCGGGACAGGGGGGGGGAAGGAGCAGTTCTTC
>14|TRBJ1-1|few|NA|TRBV5-1
CASSLVPGNTEAFF
TGCGCCAGCAGCTTGGTCCCAGGGAACACTGAAGCTTTCTTT
>15|TRBJ2-2|NA|NA|TRBV19
CASSIGGANTGELFF
TGTGCCAGTAGTATCGGCGGGGCAAACACCGGGGAGCTGTTTTTT
>15|TRBJ2-2|NA|NA|TRBV24-1
CATTEGGANTGELFF
TGTGCCACCACTGAGGGAGGCGCGAACACCGGGGAGCTGTTTTTT
>15|TRBJ1-3|few|TRBD1|TRBV20-1
CSASLGQGAGNTIYF
TGCAGTGCTAGTCTTGGCCAGGGGGCAGGAAACACCATATATTTT
>14|TRBJ1-3|NA|NA|TRBV11-3
CASSRGGFGNTIYF
TGTGCCAGCAGCCGGGGAGGTTTTGGAAACACCATATATTTT